The next 8 T cell receptor beta chains were all read from a single sample in a study of cytotoxic CD8 clonotypes in ibrutinib-treated CLL. Sequencing used immunoSEQ multiplex PCR; TCRdb keeps in-frame clones, though not all of them. The sample includes 30,000 to 50,000 clones, 65% to 70% seen only once; the top ten take roughly 7%. Sequencing used PBMCs, obtained at disease progression, from a patient treated with ibrutinib. These receptors were taken from a human donor with chronic lymphocytic leukemia.

The chain recombines TRBV11-2 with TRBJ1-5; no firm D call. CDR1 is SGHAT and CDR2 is FQNNGV in the germline V gene. V lost 5 bases and J 0 bases, leaving 11 bases between the germline ends. This CDR3 comprises 15 residues. The CDR3 DNA is TGTGCCAGCAGCGTCAGAGGGAATAGCAATCAGCCCCAGCATTTT. It translates to CASSVRGNSNQPQHF. The whole variable domain, filled in from reference TRBV11-2 and TRBJ1-5, reads EAGVAQSPRYKIIEKRQSVAFWCNPISGHATLYWYQQILGQGPKLLIQFQNNGVVDDSQLPKDRFSAERLKGVDSTLKIQPAKLEDSAVYLCASSVRGNSNQPQHFGDGTRLSIL.

The V gene is TRBV27, the J gene TRBJ2-3; D is perhaps TRBD1 (5 bases). V lost 5 bases, J lost 11 bases, and 17 bases lay in between. The germline CDR1 and CDR2 sequences are MNHEY and SMNVEV (reference sequence). The CDR3 covers 13 residues. The CDR3 coding sequence is TGTGCCAGCAGTCTACTCGGACAACCTAAGCAGTATTTT. It is translated as CASSLLGQPKQYF.

This chain connects TRBV6-5 to TRBJ2-3, with D possibly TRBD1 on 5 matching bases. V dropped 4 bases and J dropped 1 base, with 12 bases sitting between them. CDR3 length: 15 residues. Germline V lookup: CDR1 MNHEY, CDR2 SVGAGI. CDR3 loop: CASSFRQIGTDTQYF. CDR3 in DNA: TGTGCCAGCAGTTTTAGACAGATCGGCACAGATACGCAGTATTTT.

The CDR3 sequence: CAWRITGINEQFF. The CDR3 region has the DNA TGTGCCTGGAGAATTACTGGAATCAATGAGCAGTTCTTC. The rearrangement joins TRBV30 to TRBJ2-1; D not certain. This CDR3 has 13 residues. Germline CDR1 and CDR2: GTSNPN and SVGIG (reference sequence). V dropped 3 bases and J dropped 6 bases, with 12 bases sitting between them.

The chain has TRBV30 and TRBJ1-5; D is possibly TRBD1 (6 bases). Trimming removed 0 bases from V and 1 base from J, with 10 bases in between. The CDR3 length is 15 residues. Germline V CDR1 and CDR2: GTSNPN, SVGIG (reference sequence). Written as DNA, the CDR3 is TGTGCCTGGAGTGTGGGGGGGGCAAGCAATCAGCCCCAGCATTTT. Translating it yields CAWSVGGASNQPQHF.

The chain has TRBV11-3 and TRBJ2-6; 8 bases are shared with TRBD1. CDR3 size: 17 residues. The V segment lost 5 bases and the J segment 0 bases; nucleotides outside the gene matches: 6. CDR1 SGHNT and CDR2 YENEEA come from the germline V gene. CDR3 nucleotide sequence: TGTGCCAGCAGCCCAAGGGACAGGACCTCTGGGGCCAACGTCCTGACTTTC. This translates into CASSPRDRTSGANVLTF. Combining the CDR3 with reference TRBV11-3 and TRBJ2-6 gives the whole variable domain EAGVVQSPRYKIIEKKQPVAFWCNPISGHNTLYWYLQNLGQGPELLIRYENEEAVDDSQLPKDRFSAERLKGVDSTLKIQPAELGDSAVYLCASSPRDRTSGANVLTFGAGSRLTVL.

The V and J genes are TRBV18 and TRBJ2-3, with a weak D call TRBD2 (6 bases). V dropped 4 bases and J dropped 0 bases, with 17 bases sitting between them. Germline V gives CDR1 KGHSH, CDR2 LQKENI. This CDR3 spans 17 amino acids. The CDR3 region is CASSLTPLASSTDTQYF. The CDR3, as DNA: TGTGCCAGCTCACTTACGCCCCTAGCGTCTAGCACAGATACGCAGTATTTT. The entire variable domain, with the rest obtained from reference TRBV18 and TRBJ2-3, is as follows: NAGVMQNPRHLVRRRGQEARLRCSPMKGHSHVYWYRQLPEEGLKFMVYLQKENIIDESGMPKERFSAEFPKEGPSILRIQQVVRGDSAAYFCASSLTPLASSTDTQYFGPGTRLTVL.

This clone was picked up a small number of times. The CDR3 DNA reads TGTGCCAGCAGCCAAGATTCCGGGAGGGAGATAAATGAGCAGTTCTTC. Encoded protein: CASSQDSGREINEQFF. The V and J genes are TRBV4-2 and TRBJ2-1; 8 bases line up with TRBD2. This CDR3 is built from 16 residues. Germline CDR1 reads LGHNA; CDR2 reads YNFKEQ. V gave up 0 bases and J gave up 7 bases; unmatched junction bases: 8.